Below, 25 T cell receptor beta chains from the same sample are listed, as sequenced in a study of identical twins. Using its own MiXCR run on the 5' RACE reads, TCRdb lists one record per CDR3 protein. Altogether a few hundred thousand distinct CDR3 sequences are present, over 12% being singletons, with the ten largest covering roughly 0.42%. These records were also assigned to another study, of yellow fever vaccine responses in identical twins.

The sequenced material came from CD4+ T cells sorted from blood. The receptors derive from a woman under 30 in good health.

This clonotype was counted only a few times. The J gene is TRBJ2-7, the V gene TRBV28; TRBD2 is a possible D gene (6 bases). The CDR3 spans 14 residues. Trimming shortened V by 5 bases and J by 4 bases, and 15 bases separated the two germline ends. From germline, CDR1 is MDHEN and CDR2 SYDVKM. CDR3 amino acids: CASSPYREWYEQYF. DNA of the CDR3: TGTGCCAGCAGTCCCTATCGGGAGTGGTACGAGCAGTACTTC.

The CDR3: CASSHGRTNTGELFF. The CDR3 DNA reads TGTGCCAGCAGCCACGGCAGGACGAACACCGGGGAGCTGTTTTTT. This sequence joins TRBV7-6 and TRBJ2-2; D not resolved. V lost 5 bases to trimming and J lost 0 bases, with 10 bases between them. The CDR3 sequence is 15 residues long. CDR1 is SGHVS and CDR2 is FNYEAQ in the germline V gene.

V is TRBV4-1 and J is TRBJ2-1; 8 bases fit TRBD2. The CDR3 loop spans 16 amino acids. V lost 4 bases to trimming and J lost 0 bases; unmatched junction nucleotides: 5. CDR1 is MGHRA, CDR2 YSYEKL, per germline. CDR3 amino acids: CASSLVSGNSYNEQFF. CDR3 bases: TGCGCCAGCAGCCTAGTTAGCGGGAACTCCTACAATGAGCAGTTCTTC.

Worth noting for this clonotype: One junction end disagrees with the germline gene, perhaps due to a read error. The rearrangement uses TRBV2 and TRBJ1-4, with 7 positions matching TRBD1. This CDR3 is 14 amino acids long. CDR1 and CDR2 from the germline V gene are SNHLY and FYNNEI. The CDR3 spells CASREDRANEKLFF. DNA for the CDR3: TGTGCCAGCAGGGAAGACAGGGCGAATGAAAAACTGTTTTTT. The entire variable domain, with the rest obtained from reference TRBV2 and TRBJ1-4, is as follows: EPEVTQTPSHQVTQMGQEVILRCVPISNHLYFYWYRQILGQKVEFLVSFYNNEISEKSEIFDDQFSVERPDGSNFTLKIRSTKLEDSAMYFCASREDRANEKLFFGSGTQLSVL.

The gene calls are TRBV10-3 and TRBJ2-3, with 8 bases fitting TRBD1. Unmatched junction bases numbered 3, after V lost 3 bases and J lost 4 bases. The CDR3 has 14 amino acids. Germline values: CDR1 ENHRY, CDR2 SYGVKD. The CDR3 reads CAISEGQGADTQYF. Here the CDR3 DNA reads TGTGCCATCAGTGAAGGACAGGGTGCAGATACGCAGTATTTT.

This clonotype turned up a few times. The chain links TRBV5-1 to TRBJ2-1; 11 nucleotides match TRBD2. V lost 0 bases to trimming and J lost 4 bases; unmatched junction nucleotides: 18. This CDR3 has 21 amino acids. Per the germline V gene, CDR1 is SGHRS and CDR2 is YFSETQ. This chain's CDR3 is CASSLAHGASGGPYVYNEQFF. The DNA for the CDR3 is TGCGCCAGCAGCTTGGCCCACGGGGCTAGCGGGGGGCCGTATGTTTACAATGAGCAGTTCTTC.

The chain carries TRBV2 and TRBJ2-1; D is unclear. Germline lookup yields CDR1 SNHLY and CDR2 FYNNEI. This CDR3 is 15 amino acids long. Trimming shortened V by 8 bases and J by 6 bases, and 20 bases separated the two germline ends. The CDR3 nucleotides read TGTGCCAGCCATGGTTGGCCAGCTTACCTCAATGAGCAGTTCTTC. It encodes CASHGWPAYLNEQFF.

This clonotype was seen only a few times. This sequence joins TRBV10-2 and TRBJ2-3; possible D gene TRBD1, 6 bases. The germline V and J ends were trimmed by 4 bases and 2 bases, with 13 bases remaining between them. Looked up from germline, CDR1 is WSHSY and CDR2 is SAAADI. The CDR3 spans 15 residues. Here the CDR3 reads CASSVWGLSTDTQYF. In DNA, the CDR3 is TGCGCCAGCAGTGTCTGGGGGCTTTCCACAGATACGCAGTATTTT.

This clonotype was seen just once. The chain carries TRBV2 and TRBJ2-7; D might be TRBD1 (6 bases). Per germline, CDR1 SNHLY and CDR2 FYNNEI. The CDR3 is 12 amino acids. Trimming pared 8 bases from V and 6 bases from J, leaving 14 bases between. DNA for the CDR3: TGTGCCAGCTCCCGGGACACGTCCGAGCAGTACGTC. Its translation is CASSRDTSEQYV.

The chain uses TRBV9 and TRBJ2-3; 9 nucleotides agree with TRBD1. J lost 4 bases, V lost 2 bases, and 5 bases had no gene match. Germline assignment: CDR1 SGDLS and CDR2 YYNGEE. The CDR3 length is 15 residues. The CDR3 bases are TGTGCCAGCAGCGTCCTCACAGGGGGCGCAGATACGCAGTATTTT. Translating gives CASSVLTGGADTQYF.

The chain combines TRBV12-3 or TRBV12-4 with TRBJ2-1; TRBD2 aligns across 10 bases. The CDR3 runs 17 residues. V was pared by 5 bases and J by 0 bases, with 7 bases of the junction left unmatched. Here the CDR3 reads CASSPRTSGSSYNEQFF. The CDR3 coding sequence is TGTGCCAGCAGTCCACGGACTAGCGGAAGCTCCTACAATGAGCAGTTCTTC.

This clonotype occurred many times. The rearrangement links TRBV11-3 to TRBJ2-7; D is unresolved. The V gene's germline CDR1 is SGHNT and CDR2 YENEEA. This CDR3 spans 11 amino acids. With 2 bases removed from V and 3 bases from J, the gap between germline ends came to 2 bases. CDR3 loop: CASSLLYEQYF. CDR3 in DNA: TGTGCCAGCAGCTTACTCTACGAGCAGTACTTC.

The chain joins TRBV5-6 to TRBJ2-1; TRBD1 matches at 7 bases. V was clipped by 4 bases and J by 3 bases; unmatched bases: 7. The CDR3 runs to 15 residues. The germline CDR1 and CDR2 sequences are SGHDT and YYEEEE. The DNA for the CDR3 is TGTGCCAGCAGCCCCGGACAGGTCGGCTACAATGAGCAGTTCTTC. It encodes CASSPGQVGYNEQFF.

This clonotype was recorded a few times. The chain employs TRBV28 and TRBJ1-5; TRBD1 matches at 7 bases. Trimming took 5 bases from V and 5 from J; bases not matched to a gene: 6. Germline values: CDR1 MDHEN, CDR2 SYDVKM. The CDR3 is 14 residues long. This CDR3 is CASSRRDRDQPQHF. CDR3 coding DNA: TGTGCCAGCAGTCGCCGGGACAGAGATCAGCCCCAGCATTTT.

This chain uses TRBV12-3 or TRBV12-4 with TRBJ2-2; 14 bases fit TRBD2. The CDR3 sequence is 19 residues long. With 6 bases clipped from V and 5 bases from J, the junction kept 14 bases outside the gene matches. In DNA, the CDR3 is TGTGCCAGCAGAGCTAATCTCCCACGACTAGCGGGGGGGACCGGGGAGCTGTTTTTT. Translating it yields CASRANLPRLAGGTGELFF.

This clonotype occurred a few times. CDR3 sequence reads: CSARDRRTGENTGELFF. CDR3 DNA sequence: TGCAGTGCTAGAGACCGCCGGACAGGGGAAAACACCGGGGAGCTGTTTTTT. The chain recombines TRBV20-1 with TRBJ2-2; 9 bases line up with TRBD1. The V and J ends lost 0 bases and 2 bases, in that order; junction bases with no gene match: 7. There are 17 residues in the CDR3. Germline V gene sequence: CDR1 DFQATT, CDR2 SNEGSKA (reference sequence).

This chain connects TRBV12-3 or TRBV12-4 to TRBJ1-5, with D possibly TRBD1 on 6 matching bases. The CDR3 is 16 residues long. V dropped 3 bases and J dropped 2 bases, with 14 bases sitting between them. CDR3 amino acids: CASSLENREGNQPQHF. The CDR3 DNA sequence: TGTGCCAGCAGTTTGGAGAACAGGGAGGGCAATCAGCCCCAGCATTTT.

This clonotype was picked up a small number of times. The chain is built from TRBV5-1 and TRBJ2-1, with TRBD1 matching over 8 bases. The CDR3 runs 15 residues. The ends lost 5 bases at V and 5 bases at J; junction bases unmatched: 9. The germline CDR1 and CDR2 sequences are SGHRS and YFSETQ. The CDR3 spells CASRPGQGENNEQFF. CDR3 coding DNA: TGCGCCAGCAGACCCGGACAGGGAGAGAACAATGAGCAGTTCTTC.

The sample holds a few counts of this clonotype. This chain's CDR3 is CASSWDRGSDEQFF. The CDR3 coding sequence is TGTGCCAGCAGTTGGGACAGGGGGTCTGATGAGCAGTTCTTC. J is TRBJ2-1 and V is TRBV25-1; 11 bases map to TRBD1. After removal of 5 bases from V and 8 bases from J, the junction contained 5 bases not matched to a gene. Germline CDR1 MGHDK, CDR2 SYGVNS. CDR3 length equals 14 residues.

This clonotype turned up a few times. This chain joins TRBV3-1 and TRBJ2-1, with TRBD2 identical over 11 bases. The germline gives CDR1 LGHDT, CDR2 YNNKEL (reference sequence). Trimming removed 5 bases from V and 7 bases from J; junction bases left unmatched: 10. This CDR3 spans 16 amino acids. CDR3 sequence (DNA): TGTGCCAGCAGCTTCCTTAGCGGGAGGGCCAGTAATGAGCAGTTCTTC. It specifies CASSFLSGRASNEQFF.

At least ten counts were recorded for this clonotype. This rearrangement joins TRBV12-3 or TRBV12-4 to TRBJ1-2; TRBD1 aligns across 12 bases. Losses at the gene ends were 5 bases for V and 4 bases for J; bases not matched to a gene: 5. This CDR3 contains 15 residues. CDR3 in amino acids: CASSPGTGGGYGYTF. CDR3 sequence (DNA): TGTGCCAGCAGTCCCGGGACAGGGGGCGGCTATGGCTACACCTTC.

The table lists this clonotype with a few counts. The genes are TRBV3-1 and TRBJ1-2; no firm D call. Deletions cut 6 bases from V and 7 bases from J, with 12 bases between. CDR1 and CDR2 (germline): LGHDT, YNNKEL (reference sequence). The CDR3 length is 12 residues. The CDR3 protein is CASSPEGGGYTF. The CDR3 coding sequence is TGTGCCAGCAGTCCTGAGGGTGGTGGCTACACCTTC.

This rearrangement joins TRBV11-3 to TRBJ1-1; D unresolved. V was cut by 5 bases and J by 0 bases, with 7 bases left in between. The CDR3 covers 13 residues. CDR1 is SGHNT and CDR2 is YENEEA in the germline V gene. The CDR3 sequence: CASSPFMNTEAFF. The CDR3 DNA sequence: TGTGCCAGCAGCCCCTTTATGAACACTGAAGCTTTCTTT. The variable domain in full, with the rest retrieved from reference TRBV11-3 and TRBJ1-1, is EAGVVQSPRYKIIEKKQPVAFWCNPISGHNTLYWYLQNLGQGPELLIRYENEEAVDDSQLPKDRFSAERLKGVDSTLKIQPAELGDSAVYLCASSPFMNTEAFFGQGTRLTVV.

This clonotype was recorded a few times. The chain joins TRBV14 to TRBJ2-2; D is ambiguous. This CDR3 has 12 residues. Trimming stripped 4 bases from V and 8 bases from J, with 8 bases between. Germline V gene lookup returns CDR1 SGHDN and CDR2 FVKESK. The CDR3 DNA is TGTGCCAGCAGCCCGACGCTAGGGGAGCTGTTTTTT. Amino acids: CASSPTLGELFF.

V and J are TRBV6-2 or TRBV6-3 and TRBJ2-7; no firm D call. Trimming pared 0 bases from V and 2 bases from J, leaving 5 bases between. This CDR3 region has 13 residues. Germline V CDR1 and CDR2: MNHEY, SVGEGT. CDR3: CASSYSMAYEQYF. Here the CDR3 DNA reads TGTGCCAGCAGTTACTCGATGGCCTACGAGCAGTACTTC.